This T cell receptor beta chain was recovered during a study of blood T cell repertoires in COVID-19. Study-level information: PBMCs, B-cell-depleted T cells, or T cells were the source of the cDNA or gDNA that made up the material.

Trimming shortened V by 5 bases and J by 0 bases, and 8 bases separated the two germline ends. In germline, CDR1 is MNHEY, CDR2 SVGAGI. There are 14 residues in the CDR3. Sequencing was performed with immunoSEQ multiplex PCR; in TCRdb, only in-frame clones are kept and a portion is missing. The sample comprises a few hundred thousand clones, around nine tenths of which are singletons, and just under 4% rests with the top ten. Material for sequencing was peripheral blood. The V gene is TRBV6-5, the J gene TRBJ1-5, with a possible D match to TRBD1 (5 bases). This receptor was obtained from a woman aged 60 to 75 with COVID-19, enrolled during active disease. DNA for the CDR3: TGTGCCAGCAGTAGGGGTCGTAGCAATCAGCCCCAGCATTTT. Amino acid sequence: CASSRGRSNQPQHF.